The 3 T cell receptor beta chains listed next were all sequenced from one sample in a study of T cell responses to AZD1222 COVID-19 vaccine. Libraries were prepared by immunoSEQ multiplex PCR; TCRdb keeps only in-frame clonotypes and omits some of them. The table lists around 95,000 clones, roughly 88% of them singletons. The material was peripheral blood, obtained on day 0 of AZD1222 vaccination. These receptors originate from an adult in good health.

The CDR3 region has the DNA TGTGCCAGCAGTGAAGGACAGGGGGCCATATACCAAGAGACCCAGTACTTC. Protein: CASSEGQGAIYQETQYF. The genes are TRBV6-1 and TRBJ2-5; 10 bases line up with TRBD1. Losses at the gene ends were 1 base for V and 0 bases for J; bases not matched to a gene: 5. This CDR3 spans 17 amino acids. The germline gives CDR1 MNHNS, CDR2 SASEGT.

The V and J genes are TRBV7-2 and TRBJ2-1, with D perhaps TRBD2 (6 bases). The V gene lost 2 bases and the J gene lost 2 bases, with 13 bases spanning the gap. Per the germline V gene, CDR1 is SGHTA and CDR2 is FQGNSA. The CDR3 totals 16 residues. CDR3 DNA sequence: TGTGCCAGCAGCTTATCAGCGGGCGCCACCTACAATGAGCAGTTCTTC. Encoded protein: CASSLSAGATYNEQFF. Supplemented by reference TRBV7-2 and TRBJ2-1, the full variable domain reads GAGVSQSPSNKVTEKGKDVELRCDPISGHTALYWYRQSLGQGLEFLIYFQGNSAPDKSGLPSDRFSAERTGGSVSTLTIQRTQQEDSAVYLCASSLSAGATYNEQFFGPGTRLTVL.

This chain joins TRBV4-1 and TRBJ2-5; 7 positions match TRBD2. The trim removed 1 base at V and 4 bases at J, leaving 6 bases unmatched. From germline, CDR1 is MGHRA and CDR2 YSYEKL. The CDR3 is 15 residues long. The CDR3 bases are TGCGCCAGCAGCCAAGGTCGGGGGGAGGGAGAGACCCAGTACTTC. It encodes CASSQGRGEGETQYF.